Listed below are T cell receptor beta chains from one sample, sequenced in a study of control samples from healthy donors and cancer patients. The method was immunoSEQ multiplex PCR; TCRdb's version includes in-frame clones alone and lacks a portion of them. Among around 22,000 clones, 65% to 90% were seen once, and the ten largest hold around a quarter. Sequencing input: PBMCs. Receptors were obtained from a man aged 55 to 70 with head and neck cancer. Both conserved end residues are part of each CDR3. A D gene is named only where the DNA matches it firmly. Clone size is given for some rows only: seen once, a few or many times, or a class if the clone is expanded.

j_call | v_call | d_call | cdr3_length | clone_size | cdr3_nt | cdr3_aa
TRBJ1-5 | TRBV27 | - | 13 | - | TGTGCCAGCAGTTTTCGTAGCAATCAGCCCCAGCATTTT | CASSFRSNQPQHF
TRBJ2-7 | TRBV6-1 | - | 15 | - | TGTGCCAGCAGTGAAGAGGATAAGCGCGCCTACGAGCAGTACTTC | CASSEEDKRAYEQYF
TRBJ1-1 | TRBV28 | - | 16 | - | TGTGCCAGCATTATGGGACAAGGATGGCGGAACACTGAAGCTTTCTTT | CASIMGQGWRNTEAFF
TRBJ2-3 | TRBV7-8 | TRBD1 | 15 | - | TGTGCCAGCAGCCATGAGGGACAGGGCACAGATACGCAGTATTTT | CASSHEGQGTDTQYF
TRBJ2-7 | TRBV7-8 | - | 14 | few | TGTGCCAGCAGCCCAGGACACCGCTCCTACGAGCAGTACTTC | CASSPGHRSYEQYF
TRBJ1-1 | TRBV18 | TRBD1 | 17 | - | TGTGCCAGCTCACCCCAGACAGGGAGGTGGTTGAACACTGAAGCTTTCTTT | CASSPQTGRWLNTEAFF
TRBJ2-3 | TRBV5-6 | TRBD2 | 14 | - | TGTGCCAGCAGTACCGGGACTAGAGGGCATACGCAGTATTTT | CASSTGTRGHTQYF
TRBJ2-7 | TRBV29-1 | - | 10 | - | TGCAGCGTTGGTGGCTACGAGCAGTACTTC | CSVGGYEQYF
TRBJ2-3 | TRBV5-1 | - | 14 | - | TGCGCCAGTTCACAGGGCCAGATAGCAGATACGCAGTATTTT | CASSQGQIADTQYF
TRBJ2-2 | TRBV11-2 | - | 14 | large | TGTGCCAGCAGCCAGACAACCATGACCGGGGAGCTGTTTTTT | CASSQTTMTGELFF
TRBJ1-2 | TRBV4-3 | TRBD1 | 16 | medium-sized | TGCGCCAGCAGCCAAGCCGACGGGACAGGGGCCTATGGCTACACCTTC | CASSQADGTGAYGYTF
TRBJ2-5 | TRBV10-3 | - | 13 | - | TGTGCCATCAGTGTAAACGAACAAGAGACCCAGTACTTC | CAISVNEQETQYF
TRBJ2-6 | TRBV27 | - | 13 | - | TGTGCCAGCAGGGGGGCTGGGGCCAACGTCCTGACTTTC | CASRGAGANVLTF
TRBJ1-2 | TRBV9 | - | 14 | few | TGTGCCAGCAGCGTAGGGACAGATTACTATGGCTACACCTTC | CASSVGTDYYGYTF
TRBJ2-1 | TRBV19 | TRBD2 | 16 | - | TGTGCCAGTAGCCTAGCGGGGGACCCTTCCTACAATGAGCAGTTCTTC | CASSLAGDPSYNEQFF
TRBJ1-1 | TRBV19 | - | 14 | - | TGTGCCAGTAGTATACAGGGAATGAACACTGAAGCTTTCTTT | CASSIQGMNTEAFF
TRBJ1-3 | TRBV12-5 | - | 11 | - | TGTGCTAGTGGTACTGGAAACACCATATATTTT | CASGTGNTIYF
TRBJ2-5 | TRBV2 | TRBD2 | 12 | - | TGTGCCAGCACTAGCGGGAGGGAGACCCAGTACTTC | CASTSGRETQYF
TRBJ2-5 | TRBV19 | - | 12 | - | TGTGCCAGTAGTGCCCAGCGAGAGACCCAGTACTTC | CASSAQRETQYF
TRBJ2-1 | TRBV9 | TRBD2 | 16 | few | TGTGCCAGCAGCGTAGTCGCCGGGACTAGTTACAATGAGCAGTTCTTC | CASSVVAGTSYNEQFF
TRBJ1-4 | TRBV20-1 | - | 11 | - | TGCAGTGCTGAGTACGATGAAAAACTGTTTTTT | CSAEYDEKLFF
TRBJ2-3 | TRBV18 | - | 15 | - | TGTGCCAGCTCACCAAAGCAGGGGATTGGAGATACGCAGTATTTT | CASSPKQGIGDTQYF
TRBJ2-1 | TRBV10-3 | TRBD2 | 13 | - | TGTGCCATCAGCCTAGCGGGGCTCAATGAGCAGTTCTTC | CAISLAGLNEQFF
TRBJ2-7 | TRBV4-1 | TRBD2 | 16 | once | TGCGCCAGCAGCCAAGATAGTAGCGGGGCTTTCTACGAGCAGTACTTC | CASSQDSSGAFYEQYF
TRBJ1-1 | TRBV5-4 | TRBD1 | 14 | - | TGTGCCAGCAGTCTCTCAGGGGGTTACACTGAAGCTTTCTTT | CASSLSGGYTEAFF
TRBJ2-7 | TRBV5-4 | TRBD1 | 15 | - | TGTGCCAGCAGCGACCGGACAGGGTTAGCGTACGAGCAGTACTTC | CASSDRTGLAYEQYF
TRBJ2-7 | TRBV19 | TRBD1 | 14 | - | TGTGCCAGTAGTAGGGGACAGGGTTCCTACGAGCAGTACTTC | CASSRGQGSYEQYF
TRBJ1-5 | TRBV6-1 | - | 14 | few | TGTGCCAGCAGTGAAGTGGGGGGAAATCAGCCCCAGCATTTT | CASSEVGGNQPQHF
TRBJ2-2 | TRBV10-1 | - | 15 | - | TGCGCCAGCGCTGGTTCGGGGGCAGGCCCCGGGGAGCTGTTTTTT | CASAGSGAGPGELFF
TRBJ2-3 | TRBV19 | TRBD2 | 16 | - | TGTGCCAGTAGTATAGAGAGCGGGAGAGGCACAGATACGCAGTATTTT | CASSIESGRGTDTQYF
TRBJ1-1 | TRBV29-1 | - | 10 | few | TGCAGCGTTCGTCAGGGGGAAGCTTTCTTT | CSVRQGEAFF
TRBJ2-1 | TRBV7-2 | TRBD2 | 17 | - | TGTGCCAGCAGCTTAGCGCTAGCTAGCGGGGGACCTAGGGAGCAGTTCTTC | CASSLALASGGPREQFF
TRBJ2-1 | TRBV19 | TRBD2 | 17 | - | TGTGCCAGTAGTATAGCGGCGGCGGGGGGGCGCGCCAATGAGCAGTTCTTC | CASSIAAAGGRANEQFF
TRBJ2-7 | TRBV5-6 | - | 16 | - | TGTGCCAGCAGCTTGAGCCCCCTAGCGTCCCGTGGGGAGCAGTACTTC | CASSLSPLASRGEQYF
TRBJ2-3 | TRBV28 | TRBD2 | 14 | once | TGTGCCAGCACCTTAGCGGGGGACACAGATACGCAGTATTTT | CASTLAGDTDTQYF
TRBJ1-1 | TRBV7-9 | - | 14 | - | TGTGCCAGCAGCCCGGACACCTTGAACACTGAAGCTTTCTTT | CASSPDTLNTEAFF
TRBJ2-7 | TRBV6-6 | - | 14 | - | TGTGCCAGCAGGCCGGACGGTGCCTCCTACGAGCAGTACTTC | CASRPDGASYEQYF
TRBJ2-1 | TRBV5-4 | TRBD1 | 15 | large | TGTGCCAGCAGCAATCCGGGACAGGGGGCTAATGAGCAGTTCTTC | CASSNPGQGANEQFF
TRBJ2-3 | TRBV9 | TRBD2 | 16 | - | TGTGCCAGCAGCGTAGTGGCCAGCGGGGGAACAGATACGCAGTATTTT | CASSVVASGGTDTQYF
TRBJ2-1 | TRBV5-6 | TRBD2 | 16 | - | TGTGCCAGCAGCTGGAGGACTAGCGGGAGATACAATGAGCAGTTCTTC | CASSWRTSGRYNEQFF
TRBJ2-1 | TRBV6-6 | - | 14 | - | TGTGCCAGCAGTTACTCCCTAGAGAGCGATGAGCAGTTCTTC | CASSYSLESDEQFF
TRBJ2-3 | TRBV19 | TRBD2 | 15 | - | TGTGCCAGTAGCGGACTAGCGGGAGATGTAAATACGCAGTATTTT | CASSGLAGDVNTQYF
TRBJ1-1 | TRBV6-2/TRBV6-3 | - | 12 | - | TGTGCCAGAAGCAGGGTACCAACTGAAGCTTTCTTT | CARSRVPTEAFF
TRBJ2-3 | TRBV7-8 | - | 15 | - | TGTGCCAGCAGCTTATATGGGGACCTCACAGATACGCAGTATTTT | CASSLYGDLTDTQYF
TRBJ1-4 | TRBV14 | - | 13 | - | TGTGCCAGCAGCCAAGTTAGGTCTGAAAAACTGTTTTTT | CASSQVRSEKLFF
TRBJ2-7 | TRBV7-2 | TRBD1 | 13 | - | TGTGCCAGCAGCCCGAACAGGGGATACGAGCAGTACTTC | CASSPNRGYEQYF
TRBJ2-2 | TRBV19 | - | 14 | - | TGTGCCAGTAGTCCGCAAAGCTACACCGGGGAGCTGTTTTTT | CASSPQSYTGELFF
TRBJ1-5 | TRBV9 | - | 14 | - | TGTGCCAGCAGCGTAGGAGACCGTCATCAGCCCCAGCATTTT | CASSVGDRHQPQHF
TRBJ1-6 | TRBV9 | - | 13 | - | TGTGCCAGCAGCCCCCTTCGGAATTCACCCCTCCACTTT | CASSPLRNSPLHF
TRBJ2-7 | TRBV6-6 | - | 11 | - | TGTGCCAGCGGTCAATACTACGAGCAGTACTTC | CASGQYYEQYF
TRBJ1-3 | TRBV30 | - | 15 | - | TGTGCCTGGAGTGTACCGATGAACTCTGGAAACACCATATATTTT | CAWSVPMNSGNTIYF
TRBJ2-5 | TRBV5-1 | - | 15 | - | TGCGCCAGCAAAGAAACGGACAGCTTTGAAGAGACCCAGTACTTC | CASKETDSFEETQYF